This T cell receptor beta chain appears in the sequencing data of a study of blood T cell repertoires in COVID-19. The CDR3 covers 15 residues. Deletions cut 0 bases from V and 3 bases from J, with 11 bases between. Per germline, CDR1 MGHRA and CDR2 YSYEKL. Repertoires were generated with immunoSEQ multiplex PCR, while TCRdb's copy carries only in-frame clones and drops some. The sample gives roughly 150,000 clones, around 83% of which show up once; about 19% is in the top ten. The TCR sequence derives from a woman between 65 and 79 years old who had recovered from COVID-19. The rearrangement joins TRBV4-1 to TRBJ1-1; no definite D call. The sample comprised peripheral blood. This CDR3 reads CASSQDIVKHTEAFF. CDR3 DNA: TGCGCCAGCAGCCAAGATATCGTTAAGCACACTGAAGCTTTCTTT.